Listed here are 5 T cell receptor beta chains from one sample, sequenced in a study of shared clonotypes between healthy human individuals. The table came from immunoSEQ multiplex PCR; TCRdb's copy has only in-frame clones and leaves some out. The sample has hundreds of thousands of clones; 76% are singletons. Input material: PBMCs. Receptors originate from a woman between 40 and 50 years old in good health. Some clones in this sample may be carry-over from other donors' samples.

The chain couples TRBV10-3 to TRBJ2-3, with TRBD2 matching over 16 bases. The CDR3 is 15 amino acids. CDR1 is ENHRY and CDR2 is SYGVKD in the germline V gene. J lost 2 bases, V lost 8 bases, and 1 base had no gene match. CDR3 in DNA: TGTGCCATCGGGACTAGCGGGAGGGACACAGATACGCAGTATTTT. Protein product: CAIGTSGRDTDTQYF.

This chain connects TRBV7-2 to TRBJ2-5; D possibly corresponds to TRBD2 (5 bases). Germline V gives CDR1 SGHTA, CDR2 FQGNSA. The V gene lost 2 bases and the J gene lost 5 bases, with 15 bases spanning the gap. The CDR3 totals 15 residues. The DNA of the CDR3 is TGTGCCAGCAGCTTATTGCGGGCCCTCCGGGAGACCCAGTACTTC. It specifies CASSLLRALRETQYF.

This clone was detected once. The CDR3 nucleotides are TGTGCCAGCAGCGAGAGGGACCGGACAGCCCAGTACTTC. Amino acids: CASSERDRTAQYF. V gene TRBV9 combines with J gene TRBJ2-7; possibly TRBD1 for D (6 bases). CDR3 length: 13 amino acids. Per the germline V gene, CDR1 is SGDLS and CDR2 is YYNGEE. Trimming stripped 3 bases from V and 10 bases from J, with 17 bases between.

J is TRBJ1-6 and V is TRBV30; the D gene is possibly TRBD1 (5 bases). Per germline, CDR1 GTSNPN and CDR2 SVGIG (reference sequence). The CDR3 spans 13 residues. Trimming cost V 1 base and J 7 bases, with 8 bases left between them. CDR3 in DNA: TGTGCCTGGAGTGAGGGGTTAAATTCACCCCTCCACTTT. Translated, it gives CAWSEGLNSPLHF. Based on the CDR3 plus reference TRBV30 and TRBJ1-6, the full variable domain is SQTIHQWPATLVQPVGSPLSLECTVEGTSNPNLYWYRQAAGRGLQLLFYSVGIGQISSEVPQNLSASRPQDRQFILSSKKLLLSDSGFYLCAWSEGLNSPLHFGNGTRLTVT.

The chain combines TRBV11-3 with TRBJ2-1, with 9 nucleotides matching TRBD2. This CDR3 contains 17 residues. The V gene end was trimmed by 4 bases and the J gene end by 4 bases; junction bases not matched to a gene: 11. Germline CDR1 and CDR2: SGHNT and YENEEA. CDR3 amino acids: CASSSLRSGRGYNEQFF. CDR3 bases: TGTGCCAGCAGCTCCCTTCGTAGCGGGAGAGGTTACAATGAGCAGTTCTTC.